The clone carrying this TCR beta chain was counted only a few times. CDR3 length: 11 amino acids. The V and J ends lost 1 base and 7 bases respectively, with 8 bases between them. Per the germline V gene, CDR1 is GTSNPN and CDR2 is SVGIG (reference sequence). This specimen belongs to a study of cytomegalovirus exposure and HLA in healthy donors. Researchers ran the PCR with 60 Vbeta and 13 Jbeta primers. Using immunoSEQ multiplex PCR, the repertoire was profiled, and TCRdb retains in-frame clones only, with some absent. This sample has just over 95,000 clones, with 77% found just once. Material: PBMCs. This rearrangement joins TRBV30 to TRBJ2-7, with D possibly TRBD1 on 6 matching bases. The origin of this receptor is a woman aged 40 to 50 in good health and CMV-seronegative. For the CDR3, the DNA is TGTGCCTGGAGTGGGGGGCGGGAGCAGTACTTC. This codes for CAWSGGREQYF.